Sequencing of this TCR beta chain was carried out in a study of shared clonotypes between healthy human individuals. From germline, CDR1 is SQVTM and CDR2 ANQGSEA. Trimming left V 0 bases short and J 4 bases short, with 13 bases between. The CDR3 is 14 residues long. Here immunoSEQ multiplex PCR was the method, and the copy in TCRdb shows in-frame clones only, minus some. The sample has hundreds of thousands of clones; 98% are singletons. Selected positively for CCR7 and CD45RO-negative, naive CD8 cells excluded terminally differentiated effector memory CD45RA+ cells. The origin of this receptor is a man aged 25 to 40 in good health. Input material: naive CD8+ T cells sorted from blood. V and J are TRBV29-1 and TRBJ2-7; maybe TRBD1 (6 bases). CDR3 sequence reads: CSVEDRTGIYEQYF. Written as DNA, the CDR3 is TGCAGCGTTGAAGATCGAACAGGGATTTACGAGCAGTACTTC.